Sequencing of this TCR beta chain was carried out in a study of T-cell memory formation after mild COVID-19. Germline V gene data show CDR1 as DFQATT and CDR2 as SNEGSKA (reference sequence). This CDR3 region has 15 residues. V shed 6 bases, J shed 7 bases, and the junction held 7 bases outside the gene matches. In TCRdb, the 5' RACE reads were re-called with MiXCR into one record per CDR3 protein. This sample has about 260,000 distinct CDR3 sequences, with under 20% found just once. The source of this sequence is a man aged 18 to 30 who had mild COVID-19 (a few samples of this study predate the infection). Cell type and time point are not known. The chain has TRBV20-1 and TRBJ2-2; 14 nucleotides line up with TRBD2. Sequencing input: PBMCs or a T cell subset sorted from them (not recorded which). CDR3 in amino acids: CSARGLAGVGGELFF. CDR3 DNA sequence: TGCAGTGCACGGGGACTAGCGGGGGTAGGCGGGGAGCTGTTTTTT.